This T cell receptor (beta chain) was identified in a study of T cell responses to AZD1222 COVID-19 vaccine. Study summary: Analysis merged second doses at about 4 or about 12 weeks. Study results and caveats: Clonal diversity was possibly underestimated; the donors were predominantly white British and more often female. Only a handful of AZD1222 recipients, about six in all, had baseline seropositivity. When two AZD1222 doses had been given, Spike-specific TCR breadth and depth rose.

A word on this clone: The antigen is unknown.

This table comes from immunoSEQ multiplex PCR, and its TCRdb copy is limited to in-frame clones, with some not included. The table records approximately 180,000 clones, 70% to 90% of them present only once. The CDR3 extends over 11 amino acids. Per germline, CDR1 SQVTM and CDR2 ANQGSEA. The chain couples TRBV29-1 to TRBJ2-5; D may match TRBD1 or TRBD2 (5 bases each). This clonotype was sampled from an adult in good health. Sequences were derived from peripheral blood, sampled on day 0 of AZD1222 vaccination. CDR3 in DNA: TGCACCGGTGGCTGGGGGGAGACCCAGTACTTC. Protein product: CTGGWGETQYF. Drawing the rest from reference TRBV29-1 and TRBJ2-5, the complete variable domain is SAVISQKPSRDICQRGTSLTIQCQVDSQVTMMFWYRQQPGQSLTLIATANQGSEATYESGFVIDKFPISRPNLTFSTLTVSNMSPEDSSIYLCTGGWGETQYFGPGTRLLVL.